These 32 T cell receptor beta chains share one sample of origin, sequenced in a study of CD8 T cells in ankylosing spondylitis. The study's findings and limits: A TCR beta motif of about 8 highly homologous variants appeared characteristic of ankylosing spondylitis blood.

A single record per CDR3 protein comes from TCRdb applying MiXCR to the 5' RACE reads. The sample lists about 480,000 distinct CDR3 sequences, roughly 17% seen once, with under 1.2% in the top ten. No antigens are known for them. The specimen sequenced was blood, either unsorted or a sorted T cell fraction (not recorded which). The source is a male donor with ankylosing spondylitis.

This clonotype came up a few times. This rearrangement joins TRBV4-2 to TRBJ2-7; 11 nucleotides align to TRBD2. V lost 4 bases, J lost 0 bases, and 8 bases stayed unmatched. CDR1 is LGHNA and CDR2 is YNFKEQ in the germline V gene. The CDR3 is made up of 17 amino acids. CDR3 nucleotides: TGTGCCAGCAGCCTAAAACTAGCGGGAGATTACTCCTACGAGCAGTACTTC. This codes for CASSLKLAGDYSYEQYF.

The CDR3 reads CSVTDGYNSPLHF. DNA of the CDR3: TGCAGCGTGACCGACGGATATAATTCACCCCTCCACTTT. This rearrangement joins TRBV29-1 to TRBJ1-6; the D is unclear. This CDR3 is built from 13 residues. Germline values: CDR1 SQVTM, CDR2 ANQGSEA. The V end was cut by 6 bases, the J end by 4 bases, with 10 bases between.

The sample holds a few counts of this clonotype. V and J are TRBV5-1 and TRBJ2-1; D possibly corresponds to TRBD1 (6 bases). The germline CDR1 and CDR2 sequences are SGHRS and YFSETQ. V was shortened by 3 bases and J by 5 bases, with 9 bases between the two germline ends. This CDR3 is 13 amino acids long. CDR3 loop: CASSWRTDNEQFF. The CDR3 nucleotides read TGCGCCAGCAGCTGGAGGACAGACAATGAGCAGTTCTTC.

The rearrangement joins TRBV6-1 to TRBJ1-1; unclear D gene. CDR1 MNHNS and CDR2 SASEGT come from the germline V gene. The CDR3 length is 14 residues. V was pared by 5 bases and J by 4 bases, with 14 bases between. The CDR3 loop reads CASSPPGSGTEAFF. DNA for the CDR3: TGTGCCAGCAGTCCCCCGGGGAGTGGCACTGAAGCTTTCTTT.

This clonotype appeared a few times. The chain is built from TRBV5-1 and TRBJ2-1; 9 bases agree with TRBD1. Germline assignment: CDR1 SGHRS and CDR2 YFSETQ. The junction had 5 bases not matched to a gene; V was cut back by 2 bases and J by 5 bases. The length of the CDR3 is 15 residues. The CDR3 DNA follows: TGCGCCAGCAGCTTCCGGGACAGGGCCGACAATGAGCAGTTCTTC. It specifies CASSFRDRADNEQFF.

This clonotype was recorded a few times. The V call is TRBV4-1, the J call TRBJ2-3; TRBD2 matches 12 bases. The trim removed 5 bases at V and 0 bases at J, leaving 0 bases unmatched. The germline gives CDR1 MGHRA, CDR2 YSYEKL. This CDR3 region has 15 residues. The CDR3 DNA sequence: TGCGCCAGCAGCACTAGCGGGGGGAGCACAGATACGCAGTATTTT. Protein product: CASSTSGGSTDTQYF.

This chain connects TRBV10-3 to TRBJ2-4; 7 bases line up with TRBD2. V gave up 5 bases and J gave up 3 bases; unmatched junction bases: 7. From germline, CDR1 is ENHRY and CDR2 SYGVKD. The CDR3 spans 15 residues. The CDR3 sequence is CAISPGTMGKNIQYF. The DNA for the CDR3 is TGTGCCATCAGTCCTGGGACTATGGGCAAAAACATTCAGTACTTC.

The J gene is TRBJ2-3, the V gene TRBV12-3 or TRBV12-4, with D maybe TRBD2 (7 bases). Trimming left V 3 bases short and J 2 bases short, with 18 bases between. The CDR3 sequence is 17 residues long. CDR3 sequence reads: CASSFAQRGAYTDTQYF. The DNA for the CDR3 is TGTGCCAGCAGTTTTGCTCAACGGGGGGCCTACACAGATACGCAGTATTTT.

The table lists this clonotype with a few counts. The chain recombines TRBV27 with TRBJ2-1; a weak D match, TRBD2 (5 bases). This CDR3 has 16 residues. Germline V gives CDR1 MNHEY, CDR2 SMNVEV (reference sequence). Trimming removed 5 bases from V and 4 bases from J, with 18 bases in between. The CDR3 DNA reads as TGTGCCAGCAGTCCCCGGGCCCGAGGGAGTTACAATGAGCAGTTCTTC. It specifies CASSPRARGSYNEQFF.

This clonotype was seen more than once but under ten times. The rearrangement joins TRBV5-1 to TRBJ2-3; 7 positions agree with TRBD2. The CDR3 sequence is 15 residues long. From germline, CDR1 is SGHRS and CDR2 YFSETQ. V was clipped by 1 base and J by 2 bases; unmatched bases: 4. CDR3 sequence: CASSLPSGDTDTQYF. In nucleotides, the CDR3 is TGCGCCAGCAGCTTGCCAAGCGGGGACACAGATACGCAGTATTTT.

The CDR3 sequence: CASSYSLRRGEGELFF. CDR3 DNA: TGTGCCAGCAGTTACTCGCTGCGCAGGGGCGAGGGGGAGCTGTTTTTT. This rearrangement joins TRBV6-5 to TRBJ2-2; a weak D match, TRBD1 (6 bases). Trimming removed 0 bases at V and 8 bases at J, with 16 bases between. CDR1 MNHEY and CDR2 SVGAGI come from the germline V gene. The CDR3 has 16 amino acids.

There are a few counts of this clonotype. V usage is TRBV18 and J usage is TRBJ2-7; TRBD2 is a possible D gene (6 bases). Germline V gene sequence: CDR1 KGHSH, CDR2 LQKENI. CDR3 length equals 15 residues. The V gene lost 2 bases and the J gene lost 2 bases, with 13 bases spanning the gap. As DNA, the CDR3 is TGTGCCAGCTCACCAGCCCGGGACTTAACCTACGAGCAGTACTTC. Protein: CASSPARDLTYEQYF.

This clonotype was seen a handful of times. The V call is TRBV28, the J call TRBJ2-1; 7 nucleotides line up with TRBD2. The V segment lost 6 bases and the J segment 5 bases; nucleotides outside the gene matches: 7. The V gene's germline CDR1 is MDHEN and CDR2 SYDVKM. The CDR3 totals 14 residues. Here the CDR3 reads CASRALADNNEQFF. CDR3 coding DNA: TGTGCCAGCAGGGCTCTAGCGGATAACAATGAGCAGTTCTTC.

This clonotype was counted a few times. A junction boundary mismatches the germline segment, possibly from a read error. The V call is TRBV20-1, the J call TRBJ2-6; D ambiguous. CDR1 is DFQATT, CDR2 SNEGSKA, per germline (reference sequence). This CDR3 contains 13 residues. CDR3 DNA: TGTAGTGCTAGACACTCTGGGGCCAACGTCCTGACTTTC. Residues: CSARHSGANVLTF.

The CDR3 coding sequence is TGCAGCGTTGAAAACCCAAACGGGGGGTACACTGAAGCTTTCTTT. Amino acid sequence: CSVENPNGGYTEAFF. V gene TRBV29-1 combines with J gene TRBJ1-1; weak D call: TRBD1 (5 bases). Trimming pared 2 bases from V and 3 bases from J, leaving 16 bases between. This CDR3 spans 15 amino acids. Germline CDR1 is SQVTM and CDR2 is ANQGSEA.

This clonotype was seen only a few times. CDR3: CASSLRIEKLFF. The DNA of the CDR3 is TGTGCCAGCAGTTTGCGTATTGAAAAACTGTTTTTT. The chain recombines TRBV28 with TRBJ1-4; D remains unclear. The CDR3 covers 12 residues. Trimming took 3 bases from V and 7 from J, leaving 6 bases between them. CDR1 and CDR2 (germline): MDHEN, SYDVKM.

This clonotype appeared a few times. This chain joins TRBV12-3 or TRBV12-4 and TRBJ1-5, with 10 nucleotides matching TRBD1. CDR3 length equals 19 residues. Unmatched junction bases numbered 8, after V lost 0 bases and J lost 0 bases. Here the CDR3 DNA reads TGTGCCAGCAGTTTAGCCAGGACAGGGGGATCATATAGCAATCAGCCCCAGCATTTT. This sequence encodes CASSLARTGGSYSNQPQHF.

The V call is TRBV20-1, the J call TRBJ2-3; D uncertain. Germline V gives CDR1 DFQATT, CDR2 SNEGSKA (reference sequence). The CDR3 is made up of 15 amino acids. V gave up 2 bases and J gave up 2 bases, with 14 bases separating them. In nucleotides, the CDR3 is TGCAGTGCTAGATCCGATTTCGAACCCACAGATACGCAGTATTTT. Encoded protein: CSARSDFEPTDTQYF.

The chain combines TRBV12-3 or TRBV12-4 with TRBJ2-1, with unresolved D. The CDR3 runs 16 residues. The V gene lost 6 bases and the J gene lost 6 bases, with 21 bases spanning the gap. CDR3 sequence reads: CASRTPTVEGSNEQFF. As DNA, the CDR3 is TGTGCCAGCAGGACCCCAACAGTTGAAGGTAGCAATGAGCAGTTCTTC.

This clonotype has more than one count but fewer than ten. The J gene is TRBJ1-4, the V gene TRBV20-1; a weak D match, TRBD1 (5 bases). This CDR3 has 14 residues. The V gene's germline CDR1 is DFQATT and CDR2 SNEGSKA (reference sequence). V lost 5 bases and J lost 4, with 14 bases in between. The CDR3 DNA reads TGCAGTGCTCCAATACAGGCATTTAATGAAAAACTGTTTTTT. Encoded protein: CSAPIQAFNEKLFF.

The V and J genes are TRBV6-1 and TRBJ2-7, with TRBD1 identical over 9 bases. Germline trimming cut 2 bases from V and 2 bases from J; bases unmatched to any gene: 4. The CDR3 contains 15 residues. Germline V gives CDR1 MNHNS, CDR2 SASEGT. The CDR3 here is CASSEPGQGTYEQYF. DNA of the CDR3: TGTGCCAGCAGTGAACCGGGACAGGGCACCTACGAGCAGTACTTC.

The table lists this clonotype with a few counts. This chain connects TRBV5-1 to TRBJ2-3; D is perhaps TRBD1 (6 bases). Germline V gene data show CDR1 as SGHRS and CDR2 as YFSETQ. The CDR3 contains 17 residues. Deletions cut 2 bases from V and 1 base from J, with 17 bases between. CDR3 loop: CASSLTGPLRGTDTQYF. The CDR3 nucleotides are TGCGCCAGCAGCTTAACAGGGCCACTGCGGGGCACAGATACGCAGTATTTT.

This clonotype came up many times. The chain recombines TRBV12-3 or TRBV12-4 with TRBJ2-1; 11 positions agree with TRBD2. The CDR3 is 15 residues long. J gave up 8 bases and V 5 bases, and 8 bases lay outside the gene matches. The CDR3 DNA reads TGTGCCAGCAGTAGAAGACTAGCGGGATGGTATGAGCAGTTCTTC. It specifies CASSRRLAGWYEQFF.

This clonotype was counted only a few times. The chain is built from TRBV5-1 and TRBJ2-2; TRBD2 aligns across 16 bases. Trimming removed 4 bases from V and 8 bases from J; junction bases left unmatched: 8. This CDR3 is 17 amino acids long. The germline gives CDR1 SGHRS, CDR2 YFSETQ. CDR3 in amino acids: CASSTGLAGGPSGELFF. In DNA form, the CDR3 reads TGCGCCAGCAGCACGGGACTAGCGGGAGGGCCTTCAGGGGAGCTGTTTTTT.

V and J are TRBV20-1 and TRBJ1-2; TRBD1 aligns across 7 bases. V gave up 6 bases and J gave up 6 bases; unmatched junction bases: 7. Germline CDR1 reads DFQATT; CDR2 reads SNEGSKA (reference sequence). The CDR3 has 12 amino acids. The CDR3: CSARYRGDGYTF. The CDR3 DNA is TGCAGTGCGAGATACAGGGGAGATGGCTACACCTTC.

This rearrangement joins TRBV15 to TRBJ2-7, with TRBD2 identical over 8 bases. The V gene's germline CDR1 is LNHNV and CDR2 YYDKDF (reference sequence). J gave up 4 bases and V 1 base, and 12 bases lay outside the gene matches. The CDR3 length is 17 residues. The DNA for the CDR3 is TGTGCCACCAGCAGAGTTCCGGGGGGACTAGAGACATACGAGCAGTACTTC. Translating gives CATSRVPGGLETYEQYF. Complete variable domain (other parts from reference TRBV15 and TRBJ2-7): DAMVIQNPRYQVTQFGKPVTLSCSQTLNHNVMYWYQQKSSQAPKLLFHYYDKDFNNEADTPDNFQSRRPNTSFCFLDIRSPGLGDTAMYLCATSRVPGGLETYEQYFGPGTRLTVT.

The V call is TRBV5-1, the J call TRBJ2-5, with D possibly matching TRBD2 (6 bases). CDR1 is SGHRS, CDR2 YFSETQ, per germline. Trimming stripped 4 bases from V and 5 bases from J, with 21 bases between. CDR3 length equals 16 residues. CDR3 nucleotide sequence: TGCGCCAGCAGCGAACTCTCGGGACTTCCTCCGGAGACCCAGTACTTC. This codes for CASSELSGLPPETQYF. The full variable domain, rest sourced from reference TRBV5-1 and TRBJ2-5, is KAGVTQTPRYLIKTRGQQVTLSCSPISGHRSVSWYQQTPGQGLQFLFEYFSETQRNKGNFPGRFSGRQFSNSRSEMNVSTLELGDSALYLCASSELSGLPPETQYFGPGTRLLVL.

CDR3 sequence: CASSLKAGRGNYEQYF. CDR3 DNA: TGTGCCAGCAGTTTAAAGGCGGGAAGGGGGAACTACGAGCAGTACTTC. This chain uses TRBV12-3 or TRBV12-4 with TRBJ2-7; D may correspond to TRBD1 or TRBD2 (6 bases each). CDR3 length: 16 residues. The germline V and J ends were trimmed by 2 bases and 3 bases, with 17 bases remaining between them.

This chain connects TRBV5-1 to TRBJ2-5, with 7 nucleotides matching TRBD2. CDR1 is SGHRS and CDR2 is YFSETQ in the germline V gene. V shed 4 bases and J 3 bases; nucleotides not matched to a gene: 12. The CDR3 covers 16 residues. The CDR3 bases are TGCGCCAGCAGCCCCGGAGGGCTAGCGGTAAAAGAGACCCAGTACTTC. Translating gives CASSPGGLAVKETQYF.

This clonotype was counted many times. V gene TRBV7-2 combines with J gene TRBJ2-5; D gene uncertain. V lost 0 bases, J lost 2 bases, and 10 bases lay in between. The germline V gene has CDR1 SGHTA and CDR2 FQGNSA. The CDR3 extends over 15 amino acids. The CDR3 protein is CASSLAIGVQETQYF. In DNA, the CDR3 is TGTGCCAGCAGCTTAGCGATTGGAGTGCAAGAGACCCAGTACTTC.

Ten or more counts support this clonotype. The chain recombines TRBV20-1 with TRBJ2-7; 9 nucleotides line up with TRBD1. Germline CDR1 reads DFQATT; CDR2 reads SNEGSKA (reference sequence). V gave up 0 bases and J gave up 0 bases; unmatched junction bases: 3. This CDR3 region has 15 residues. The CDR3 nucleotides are TGCAGTGCTAGAGATCCGGGACAGGGCTCCTACGAGCAGTACTTC. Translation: CSARDPGQGSYEQYF.

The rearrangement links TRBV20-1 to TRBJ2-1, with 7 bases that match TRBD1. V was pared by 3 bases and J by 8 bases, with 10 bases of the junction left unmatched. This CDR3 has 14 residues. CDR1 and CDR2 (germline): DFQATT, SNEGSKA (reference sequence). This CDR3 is CSARGTRGGYEQFF. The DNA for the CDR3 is TGCAGTGCTAGGGGTACTAGAGGGGGCTATGAGCAGTTCTTC.